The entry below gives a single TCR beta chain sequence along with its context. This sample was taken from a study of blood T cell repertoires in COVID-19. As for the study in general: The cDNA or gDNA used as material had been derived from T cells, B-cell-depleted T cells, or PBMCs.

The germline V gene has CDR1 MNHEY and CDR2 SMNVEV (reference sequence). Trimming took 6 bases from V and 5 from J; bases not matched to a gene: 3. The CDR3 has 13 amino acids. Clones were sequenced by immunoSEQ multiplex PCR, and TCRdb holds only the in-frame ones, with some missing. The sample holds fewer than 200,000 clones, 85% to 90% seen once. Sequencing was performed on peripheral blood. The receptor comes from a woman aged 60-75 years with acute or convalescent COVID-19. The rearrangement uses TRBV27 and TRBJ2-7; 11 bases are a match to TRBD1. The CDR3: CASRRTGGNEQYF. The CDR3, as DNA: TGTGCCAGCAGGCGGACAGGGGGCAACGAGCAGTACTTC.